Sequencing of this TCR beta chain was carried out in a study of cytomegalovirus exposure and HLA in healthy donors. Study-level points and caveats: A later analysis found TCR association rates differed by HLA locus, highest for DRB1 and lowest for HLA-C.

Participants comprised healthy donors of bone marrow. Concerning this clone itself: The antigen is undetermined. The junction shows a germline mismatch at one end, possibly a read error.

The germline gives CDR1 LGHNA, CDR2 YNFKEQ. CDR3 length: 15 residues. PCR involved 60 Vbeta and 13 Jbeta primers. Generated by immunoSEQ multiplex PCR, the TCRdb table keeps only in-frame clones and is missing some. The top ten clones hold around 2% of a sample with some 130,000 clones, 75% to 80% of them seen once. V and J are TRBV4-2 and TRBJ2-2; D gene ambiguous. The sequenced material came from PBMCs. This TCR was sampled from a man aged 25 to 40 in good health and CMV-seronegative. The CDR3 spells CASSQEFFNTRELFF. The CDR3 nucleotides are TGTGCCAGCAGCCAAGAATTCTTTAACACCAGGGAGCTGTTTTTT.